This T cell receptor (beta chain) was sequenced for a study of early T cells in non-severe SARS-CoV-2 infection. Study-wide results and caveats: VDJdb-based matching was biased toward anti-spike CD8 responses and missed private and CD4 specificities.

The CDR3 runs to 15 residues. Looked up from germline, CDR1 is SGHTA and CDR2 is FQGNSA. Trimming took 2 bases from V and 5 from J; bases not matched to a gene: 7. This clonotype was recorded at least ten times. Antigen: not known. Individual cDNA molecules were tagged with unique molecular identifiers. TCRdb processed the 5' RACE reads anew with MiXCR; each CDR3 protein has one entry. The table includes about 30,000 distinct CDR3 sequences, 3.9% detected once. The clonotype comes from an adult who was a healthcare worker with PCR-confirmed SARS-CoV-2 infection or an uninfected control (not recorded which). The chain uses TRBV7-2 and TRBJ2-7, with 9 nucleotides matching TRBD1. What was sequenced was whole blood. CDR3 coding DNA: TGTGCCAGCAGCTTACCGGGGACAGGGAAAGACGAGCAGTACTTC. Its protein product is CASSLPGTGKDEQYF. Full variable domain (outside the CDR3, taken from reference TRBV7-2 and TRBJ2-7): GAGVSQSPSNKVTEKGKDVELRCDPISGHTALYWYRQSLGQGLEFLIYFQGNSAPDKSGLPSDRFSAERTGGSVSTLTIQRTQQEDSAVYLCASSLPGTGKDEQYFGPGTRLTVT.